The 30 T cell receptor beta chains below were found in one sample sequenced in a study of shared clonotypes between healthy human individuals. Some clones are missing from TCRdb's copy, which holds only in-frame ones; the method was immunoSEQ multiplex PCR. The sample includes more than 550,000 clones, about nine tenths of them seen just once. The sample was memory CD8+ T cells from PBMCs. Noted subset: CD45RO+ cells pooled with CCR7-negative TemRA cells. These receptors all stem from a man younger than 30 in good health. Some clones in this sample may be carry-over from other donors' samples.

CDR3 region: CASSGKLAGVEQFF. CDR3 sequence (DNA): TGTGCCAGCAGCGGCAAACTAGCGGGAGTTGAGCAGTTCTTC. The gene calls are TRBV9 and TRBJ2-1; 11 bases map to TRBD2. The CDR3 is made up of 14 amino acids. Trimming cost V 3 bases and J 9 bases; bases outside gene matches: 5. Germline V gene sequence: CDR1 SGDLS, CDR2 YYNGEE.

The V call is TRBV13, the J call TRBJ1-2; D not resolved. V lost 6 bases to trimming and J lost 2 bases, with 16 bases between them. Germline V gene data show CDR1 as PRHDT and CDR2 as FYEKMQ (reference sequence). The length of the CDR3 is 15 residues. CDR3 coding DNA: TGTGCCAGCAGTTACGACCGGAACGAAAACTATGGCTACACCTTC. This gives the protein CASSYDRNENYGYTF.

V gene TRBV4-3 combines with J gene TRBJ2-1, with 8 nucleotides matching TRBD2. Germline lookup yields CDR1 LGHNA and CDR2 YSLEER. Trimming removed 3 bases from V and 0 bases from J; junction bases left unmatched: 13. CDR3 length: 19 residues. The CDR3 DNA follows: TGCGCCAGCAGCCACCGGGGTCCGGGAGGGGGAAGCTCCTACAATGAGCAGTTCTTC. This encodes CASSHRGPGGGSSYNEQFF.

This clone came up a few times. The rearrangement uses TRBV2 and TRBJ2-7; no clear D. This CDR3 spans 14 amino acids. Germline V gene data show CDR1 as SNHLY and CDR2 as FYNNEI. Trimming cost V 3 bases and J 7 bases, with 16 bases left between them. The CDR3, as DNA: TGTGCCAGCAGTGACAGGACCCGCCCCTGGGAGCAGTACTTC. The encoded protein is CASSDRTRPWEQYF.

Here the CDR3 DNA reads TGCAGCGTTGCCACAGGGGGCCCTCTCGTAGGCTACACCTTC. Protein product: CSVATGGPLVGYTF. The rearrangement links TRBV29-1 to TRBJ1-2; 9 bases match TRBD1. CDR3 length: 14 residues. Germline V lookup: CDR1 SQVTM, CDR2 ANQGSEA. J was trimmed by 8 bases and V by 4 bases; bases with no gene match: 11.

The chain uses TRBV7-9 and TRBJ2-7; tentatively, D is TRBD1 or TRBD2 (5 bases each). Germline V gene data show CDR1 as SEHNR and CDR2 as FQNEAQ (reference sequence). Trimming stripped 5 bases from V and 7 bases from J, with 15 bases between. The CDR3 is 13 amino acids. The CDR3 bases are TGTGCCAGCAGCCCCCTGGGGCGCGGGGAGCAGTACTTC. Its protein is CASSPLGRGEQYF.

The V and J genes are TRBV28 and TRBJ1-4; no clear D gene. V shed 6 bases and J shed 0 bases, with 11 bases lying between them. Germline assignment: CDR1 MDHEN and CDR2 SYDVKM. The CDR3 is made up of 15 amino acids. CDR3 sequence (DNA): TGTGCCAGCAGGGAACAAGCTGCAACTAATGAAAAACTGTTTTTT. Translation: CASREQAATNEKLFF.

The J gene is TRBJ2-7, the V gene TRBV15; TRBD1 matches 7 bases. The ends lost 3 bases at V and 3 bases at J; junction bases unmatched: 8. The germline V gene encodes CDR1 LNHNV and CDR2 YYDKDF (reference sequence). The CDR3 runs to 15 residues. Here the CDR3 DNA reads TGTGCCACCAGCAGCCGACAGGGATCGAGCTACGAGCAGTACTTC. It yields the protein CATSSRQGSSYEQYF.

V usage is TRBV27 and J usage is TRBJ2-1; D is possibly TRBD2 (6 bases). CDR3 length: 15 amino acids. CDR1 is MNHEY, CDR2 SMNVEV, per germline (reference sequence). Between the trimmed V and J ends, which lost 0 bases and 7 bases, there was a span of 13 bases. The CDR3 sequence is CASSLSGLARNEQFF. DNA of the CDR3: TGTGCCAGCAGTTTATCGGGTCTAGCGAGGAATGAGCAGTTCTTC.

CDR3 DNA: TGCGCCAGCAGTGCTGGTCAGTTCGGGACCCAGTACTTC. This codes for CASSAGQFGTQYF. The chain couples TRBV10-1 to TRBJ2-5; unclear D gene. The CDR3 totals 13 residues. CDR1 is WNHNN and CDR2 is SYGVQD in the germline V gene (reference sequence). Trimming removed 4 bases from V and 7 bases from J, with 13 bases in between.

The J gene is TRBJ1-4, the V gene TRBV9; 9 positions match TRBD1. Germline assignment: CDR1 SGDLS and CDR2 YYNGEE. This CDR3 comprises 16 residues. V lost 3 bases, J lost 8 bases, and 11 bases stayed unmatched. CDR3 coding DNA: TGTGCCAGCAGCGCGCGCTCGGGACAGGGTCGGGAAAAACTGTTTTTT. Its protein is CASSARSGQGREKLFF.

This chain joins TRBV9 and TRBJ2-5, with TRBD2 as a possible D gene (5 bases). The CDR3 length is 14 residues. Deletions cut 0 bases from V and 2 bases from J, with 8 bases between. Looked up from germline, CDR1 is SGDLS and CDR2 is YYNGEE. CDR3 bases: TGTGCCAGCAGCGTAGGGAGGTTGCAAGAGACCCAGTACTTC. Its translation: CASSVGRLQETQYF.

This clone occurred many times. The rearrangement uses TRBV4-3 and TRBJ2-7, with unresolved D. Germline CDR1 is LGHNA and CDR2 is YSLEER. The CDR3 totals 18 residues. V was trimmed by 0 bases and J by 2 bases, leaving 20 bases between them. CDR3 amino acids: CASSQDLTVAPRPYEQYF. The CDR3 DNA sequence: TGCGCCAGCAGCCAAGATCTAACGGTGGCCCCCAGGCCCTACGAGCAGTACTTC.

The CDR3 DNA sequence: TGTGCCACCCAAAGGGGGGCTGGGGCCAACGTCCTGACTTTC. Residues: CATQRGAGANVLTF. This chain uses TRBV19 with TRBJ2-6, with D perhaps being TRBD1 or TRBD2 (6 bases each). The V and J ends lost 10 bases and 2 bases respectively, with 12 bases between them. The CDR3 is 14 amino acids. Germline CDR1 is LNHDA and CDR2 is SQIVND (reference sequence).

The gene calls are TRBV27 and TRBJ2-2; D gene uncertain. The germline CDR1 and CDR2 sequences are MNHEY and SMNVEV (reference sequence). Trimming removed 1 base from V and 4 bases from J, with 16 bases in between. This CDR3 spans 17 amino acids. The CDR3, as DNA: TGTGCCAGCAGTTTATGGGCTAGATGGCGTACCACCGGGGAGCTGTTTTTT. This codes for CASSLWARWRTTGELFF.

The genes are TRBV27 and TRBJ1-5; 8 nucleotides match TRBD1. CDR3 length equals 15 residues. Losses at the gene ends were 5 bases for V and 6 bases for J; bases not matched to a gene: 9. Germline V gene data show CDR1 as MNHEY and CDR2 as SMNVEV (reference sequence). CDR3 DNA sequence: TGTGCCAGCAGTGCCATTACAGGGGGAAGTCAGCCCCAGCATTTT. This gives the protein CASSAITGGSQPQHF.

This CDR3 is CASSFRQGHGYTF. CDR3 in DNA: TGTGCCAGCAGTTTCCGCCAGGGGCACGGCTACACCTTC. The chain is built from TRBV27 and TRBJ1-2, with D perhaps matching TRBD1 (6 bases). Germline V gene lookup returns CDR1 MNHEY and CDR2 SMNVEV (reference sequence). Trimming pared 3 bases from V and 8 bases from J, leaving 13 bases between. The CDR3 sequence is 13 residues long.

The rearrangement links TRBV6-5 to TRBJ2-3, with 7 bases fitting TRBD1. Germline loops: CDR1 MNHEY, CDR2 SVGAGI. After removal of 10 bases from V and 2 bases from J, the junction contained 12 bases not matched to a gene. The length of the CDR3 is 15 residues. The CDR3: CATGRGGEVTDTQYF. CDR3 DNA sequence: TGTGCCACGGGGAGAGGGGGCGAGGTCACAGATACGCAGTATTTT.

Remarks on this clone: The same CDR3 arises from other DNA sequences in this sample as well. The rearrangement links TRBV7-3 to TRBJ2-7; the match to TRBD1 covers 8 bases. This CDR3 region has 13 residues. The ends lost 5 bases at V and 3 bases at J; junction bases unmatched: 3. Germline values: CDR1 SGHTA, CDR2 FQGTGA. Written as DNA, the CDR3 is TGTGCCAGCAGCCCTGACAGGGGCTACGAGCAGTACTTC. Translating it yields CASSPDRGYEQYF.

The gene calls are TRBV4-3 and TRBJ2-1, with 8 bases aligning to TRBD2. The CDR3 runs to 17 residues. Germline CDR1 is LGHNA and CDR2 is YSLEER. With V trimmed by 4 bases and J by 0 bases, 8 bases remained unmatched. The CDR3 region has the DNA TGCGCCAGCAGCCTAACTAGCGGCAGGAGCTCCTACAATGAGCAGTTCTTC. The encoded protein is CASSLTSGRSSYNEQFF.

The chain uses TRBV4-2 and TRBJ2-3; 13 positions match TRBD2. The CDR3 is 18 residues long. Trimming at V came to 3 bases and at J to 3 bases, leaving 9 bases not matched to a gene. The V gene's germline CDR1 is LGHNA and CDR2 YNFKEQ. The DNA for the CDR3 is TGTGCCAGCAGCCAGGCCGGACTAGCGGGAGATCTTACAGATACGCAGTATTTT. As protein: CASSQAGLAGDLTDTQYF.

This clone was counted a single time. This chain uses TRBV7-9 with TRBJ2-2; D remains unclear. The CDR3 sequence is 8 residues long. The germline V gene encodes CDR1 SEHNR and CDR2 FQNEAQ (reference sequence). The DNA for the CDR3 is TGTAGGGCCGGGGAGCTGTTTTTT. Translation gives CRAGELFF. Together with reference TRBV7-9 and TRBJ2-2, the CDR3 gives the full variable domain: DTGVSQNPRHKITKRGQNVTFRCDPISEHNRLYWYRQTLGQGPEFLTYFQNEAQLEKSRLLSDRFSAERPKGSFSTLEIQRTEQGDSAMYLCRAGELFFGEGSRLTVL.

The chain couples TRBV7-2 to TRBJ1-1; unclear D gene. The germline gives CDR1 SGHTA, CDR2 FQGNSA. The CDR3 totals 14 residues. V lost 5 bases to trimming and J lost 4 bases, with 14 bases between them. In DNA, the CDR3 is TGTGCCAGCAGCCCGGCGGCCGGGGTCACTGAAGCTTTCTTT. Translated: CASSPAAGVTEAFF.

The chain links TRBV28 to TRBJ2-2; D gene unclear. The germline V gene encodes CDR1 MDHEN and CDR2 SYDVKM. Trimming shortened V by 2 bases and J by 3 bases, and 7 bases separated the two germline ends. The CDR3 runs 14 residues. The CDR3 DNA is TGTGCCAGCAGTTTAGCAGGATACACCGGGGAGCTGTTTTTT. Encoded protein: CASSLAGYTGELFF.

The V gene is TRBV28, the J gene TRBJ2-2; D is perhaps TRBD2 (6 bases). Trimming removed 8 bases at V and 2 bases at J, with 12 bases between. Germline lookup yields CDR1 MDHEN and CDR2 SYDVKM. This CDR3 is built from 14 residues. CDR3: CASARGINTGELFF. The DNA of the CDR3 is TGTGCCAGCGCTCGCGGGATCAACACCGGGGAGCTGTTTTTT.

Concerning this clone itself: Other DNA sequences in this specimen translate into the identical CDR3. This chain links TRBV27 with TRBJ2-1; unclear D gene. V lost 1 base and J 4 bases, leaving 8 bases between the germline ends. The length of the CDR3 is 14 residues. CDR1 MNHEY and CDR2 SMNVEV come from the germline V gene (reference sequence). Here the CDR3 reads CASSLFGGYNEQFF. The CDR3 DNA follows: TGTGCCAGCAGTTTATTCGGTGGTTACAATGAGCAGTTCTTC.

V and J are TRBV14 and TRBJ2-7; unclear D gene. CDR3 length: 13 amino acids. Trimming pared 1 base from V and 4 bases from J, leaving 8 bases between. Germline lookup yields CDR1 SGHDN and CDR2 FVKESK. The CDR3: CASSQGSGYEQYF. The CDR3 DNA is TGTGCCAGCAGCCAAGGGTCAGGATACGAGCAGTACTTC.

The CDR3 sequence: CASSGQTLGEKLFF. The CDR3 nucleotides read TGTGCCAGCAGCGGCCAAACCTTAGGGGAAAAACTGTTTTTT. The gene calls are TRBV9 and TRBJ1-4; D is undetermined. V lost 3 bases and J 8 bases, leaving 14 bases between the germline ends. This CDR3 has 14 residues. Looked up from germline, CDR1 is SGDLS and CDR2 is YYNGEE. Full variable domain (remainder filled in from reference TRBV9 and TRBJ1-4): DSGVTQTPKHLITATGQRVTLRCSPRSGDLSVYWYQQSLDQGLQFLIQYYNGEERAKGNILERFSAQQFPDLHSELNLSSLELGDSALYFCASSGQTLGEKLFFGSGTQLSVL.

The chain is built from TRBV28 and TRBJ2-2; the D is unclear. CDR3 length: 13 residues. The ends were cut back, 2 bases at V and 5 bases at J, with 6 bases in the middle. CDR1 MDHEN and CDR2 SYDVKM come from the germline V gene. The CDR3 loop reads CASSLGVTGELFF. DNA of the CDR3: TGTGCCAGCAGTTTAGGGGTGACCGGGGAGCTGTTTTTT.

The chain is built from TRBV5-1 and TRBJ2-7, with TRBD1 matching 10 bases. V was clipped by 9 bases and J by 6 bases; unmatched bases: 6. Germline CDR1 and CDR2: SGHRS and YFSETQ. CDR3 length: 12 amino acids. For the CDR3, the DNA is TGCGCCACCTCGACAGGGGGCCCCGAGCAGTACTTC. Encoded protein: CATSTGGPEQYF.